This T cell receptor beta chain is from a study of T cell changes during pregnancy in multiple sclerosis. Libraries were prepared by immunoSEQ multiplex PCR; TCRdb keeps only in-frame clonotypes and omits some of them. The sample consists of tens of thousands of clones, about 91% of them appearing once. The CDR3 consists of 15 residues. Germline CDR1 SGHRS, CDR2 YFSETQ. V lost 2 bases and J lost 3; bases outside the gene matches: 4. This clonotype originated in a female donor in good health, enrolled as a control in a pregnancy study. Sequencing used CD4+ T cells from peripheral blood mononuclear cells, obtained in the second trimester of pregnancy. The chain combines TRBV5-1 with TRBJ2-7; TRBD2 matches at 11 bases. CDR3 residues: CASSLPGLAVYEQYF. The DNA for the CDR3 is TGCGCCAGCAGCTTACCGGGACTAGCGGTCTACGAGCAGTACTTC.